This TCR beta chain stems from a study of blood T cell repertoires in COVID-19. Study overall: Collection of acute and convalescent COVID-19 samples took place in the United States, Italy and Spain. From T cells, B-cell-depleted T cells, or PBMCs came the material, which was cDNA or gDNA.

This clone showed up just a few times. Per the authors' pipeline: Counts of nucleated cells, estimated from reference gene primer amplification, were obtained. Profiled with immunoSEQ multiplex PCR; TCRdb holds only in-frame clones, not every one. V, J and clone size are those of that table, while D and trimming were read from the DNA. The sample carries under 300,000 clones, roughly 89% recorded once. The CDR3 runs 17 residues. Trimming cost V 4 bases and J 2 bases; bases outside gene matches: 8. Germline CDR1 reads SGHDT; CDR2 reads YYEEEE. This TCR was recovered from a man aged 30 to 45 who had recovered from COVID-19. Specimen: peripheral blood. The gene calls are TRBV5-6 and TRBJ2-3; 12 positions agree with TRBD2. The CDR3 loop reads CASSLRLAGVTTDTQYF. CDR3 sequence (DNA): TGTGCCAGCAGCCTCCGACTAGCGGGGGTCACCACAGATACGCAGTATTTT.